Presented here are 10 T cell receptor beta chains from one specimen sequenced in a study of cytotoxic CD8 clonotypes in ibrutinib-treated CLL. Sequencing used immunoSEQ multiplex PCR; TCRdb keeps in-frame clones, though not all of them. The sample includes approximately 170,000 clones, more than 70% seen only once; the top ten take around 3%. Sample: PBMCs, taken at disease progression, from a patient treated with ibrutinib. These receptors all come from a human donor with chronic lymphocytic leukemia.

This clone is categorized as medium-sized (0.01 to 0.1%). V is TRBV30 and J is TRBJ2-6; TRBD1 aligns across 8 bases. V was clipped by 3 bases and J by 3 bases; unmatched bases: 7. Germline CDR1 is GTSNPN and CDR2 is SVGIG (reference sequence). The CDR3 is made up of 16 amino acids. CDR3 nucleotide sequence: TGTGCCTGGAGCCCAGGGGGCGCGAGTGGGGCCAACGTCCTGACTTTC. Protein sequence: CAWSPGGASGANVLTF.

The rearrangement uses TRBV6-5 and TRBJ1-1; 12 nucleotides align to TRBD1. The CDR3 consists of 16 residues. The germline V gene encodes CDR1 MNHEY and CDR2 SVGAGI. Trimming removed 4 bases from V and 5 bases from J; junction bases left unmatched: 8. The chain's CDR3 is CASSFGTGGLGTEAFF. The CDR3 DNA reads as TGTGCCAGCAGTTTTGGGACAGGGGGCTTGGGAACTGAAGCTTTCTTT.

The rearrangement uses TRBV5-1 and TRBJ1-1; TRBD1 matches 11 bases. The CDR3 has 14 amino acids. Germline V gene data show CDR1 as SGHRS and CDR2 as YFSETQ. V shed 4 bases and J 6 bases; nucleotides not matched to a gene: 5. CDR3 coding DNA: TGCGCCAGCAGCGCAGGACAGGGGGCCTCTGAAGCTTTCTTT. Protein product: CASSAGQGASEAFF.

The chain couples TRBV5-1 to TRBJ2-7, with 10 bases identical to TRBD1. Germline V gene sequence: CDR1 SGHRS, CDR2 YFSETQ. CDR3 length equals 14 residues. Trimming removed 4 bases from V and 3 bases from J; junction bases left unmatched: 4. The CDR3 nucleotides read TGCGCCAGCAGCGATGGGACAGGGGACTACGAGCAGTACTTC. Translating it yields CASSDGTGDYEQYF.

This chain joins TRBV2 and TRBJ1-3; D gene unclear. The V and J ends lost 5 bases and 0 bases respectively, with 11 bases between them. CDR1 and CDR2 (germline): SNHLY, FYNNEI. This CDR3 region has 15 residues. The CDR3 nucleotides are TGTGCCAGCAGTCCGGACGGGAGCTCTGGAAACACCATATATTTT. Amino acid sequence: CASSPDGSSGNTIYF.

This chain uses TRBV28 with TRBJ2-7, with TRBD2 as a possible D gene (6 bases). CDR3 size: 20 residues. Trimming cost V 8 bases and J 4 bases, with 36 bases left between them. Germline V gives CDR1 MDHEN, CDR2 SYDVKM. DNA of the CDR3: TGTGCCAGCCTGGATAGCCGGAGGAGGGCAAAACAAGGGGTTCGGTACGAGCAGTACTTC. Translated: CASLDSRRRAKQGVRYEQYF.

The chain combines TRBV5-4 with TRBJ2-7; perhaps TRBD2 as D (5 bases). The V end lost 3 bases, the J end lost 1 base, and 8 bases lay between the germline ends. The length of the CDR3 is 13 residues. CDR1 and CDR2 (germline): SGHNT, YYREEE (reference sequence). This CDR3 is CASSSGGSYEQYF. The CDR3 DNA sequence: TGTGCCAGCAGCTCTGGCGGGTCCTACGAGCAGTACTTC.

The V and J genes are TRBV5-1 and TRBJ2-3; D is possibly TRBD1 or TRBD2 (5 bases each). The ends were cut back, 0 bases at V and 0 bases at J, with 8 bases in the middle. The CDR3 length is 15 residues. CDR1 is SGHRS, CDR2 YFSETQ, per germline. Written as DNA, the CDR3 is TGCGCCAGCAGCTTGGATGGGGGTAGCACAGATACGCAGTATTTT. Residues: CASSLDGGSTDTQYF.

The CDR3 nucleotides are TGCAGCGTTGAAGACCAGGGGTCTTCCTACAATGAGCAGTTCTTC. Translation gives CSVEDQGSSYNEQFF. This chain uses TRBV29-1 with TRBJ2-1, with a tentative D call TRBD1 (6 bases). V lost 0 bases to trimming and J lost 1 base, with 10 bases between them. From germline, CDR1 is SQVTM and CDR2 ANQGSEA. The CDR3 extends over 15 amino acids.

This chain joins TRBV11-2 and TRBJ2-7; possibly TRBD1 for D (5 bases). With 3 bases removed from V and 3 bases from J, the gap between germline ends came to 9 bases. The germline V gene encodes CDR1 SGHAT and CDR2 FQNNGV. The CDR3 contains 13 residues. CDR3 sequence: CASSLTVYYEQYF. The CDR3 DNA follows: TGTGCCAGCAGCTTGACAGTATACTACGAGCAGTACTTC.